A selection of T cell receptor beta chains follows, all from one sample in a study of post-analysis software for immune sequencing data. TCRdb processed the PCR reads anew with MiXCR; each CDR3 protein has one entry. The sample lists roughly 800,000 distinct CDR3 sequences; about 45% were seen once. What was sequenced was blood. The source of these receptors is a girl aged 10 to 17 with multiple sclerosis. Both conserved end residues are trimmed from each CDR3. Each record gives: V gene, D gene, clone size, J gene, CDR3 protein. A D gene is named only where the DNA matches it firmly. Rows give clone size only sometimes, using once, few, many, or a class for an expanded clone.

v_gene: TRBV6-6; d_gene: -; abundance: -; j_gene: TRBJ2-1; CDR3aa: ASVDSYSYNEQF
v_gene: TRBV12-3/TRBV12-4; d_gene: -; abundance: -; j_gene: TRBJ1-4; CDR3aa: ASSSGLTTNEKRF
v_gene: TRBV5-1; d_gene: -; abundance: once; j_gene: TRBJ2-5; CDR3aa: ASSLGLAWETQY
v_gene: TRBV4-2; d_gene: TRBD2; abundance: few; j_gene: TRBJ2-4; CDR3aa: ASSQSRTSNFGNIQY
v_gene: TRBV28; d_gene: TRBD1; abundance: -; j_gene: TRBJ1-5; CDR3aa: ASSFRDRDNQPQH
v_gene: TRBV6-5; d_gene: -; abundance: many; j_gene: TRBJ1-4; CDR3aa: ASSYLSASLVEELF
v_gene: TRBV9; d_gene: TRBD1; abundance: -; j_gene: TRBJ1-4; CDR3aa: ASSTGGEEKLF
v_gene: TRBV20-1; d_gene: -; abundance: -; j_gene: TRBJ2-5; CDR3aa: SAMGGGEETQY
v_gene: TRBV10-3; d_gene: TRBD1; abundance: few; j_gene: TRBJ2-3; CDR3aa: AIKGAFSTDTQY
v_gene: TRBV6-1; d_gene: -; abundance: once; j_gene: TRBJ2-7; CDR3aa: ASSEEGRASYEQY
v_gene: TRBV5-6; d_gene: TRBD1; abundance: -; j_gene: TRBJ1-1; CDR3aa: ASSKGTGGVEAF
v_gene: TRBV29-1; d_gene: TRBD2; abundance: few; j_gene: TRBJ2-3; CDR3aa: SVEDPASGRGPQY
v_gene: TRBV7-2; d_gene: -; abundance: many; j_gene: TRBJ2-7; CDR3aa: ASSFEAQREQY
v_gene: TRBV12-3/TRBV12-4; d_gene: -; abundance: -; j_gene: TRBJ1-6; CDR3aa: ASSLKTVDNSPLH
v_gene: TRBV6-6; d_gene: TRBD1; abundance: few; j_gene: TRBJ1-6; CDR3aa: ASSYGGQGRSPLH
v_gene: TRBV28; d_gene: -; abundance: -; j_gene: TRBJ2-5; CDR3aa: ASSLWTREVETQY
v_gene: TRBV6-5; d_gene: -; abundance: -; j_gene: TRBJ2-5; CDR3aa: ASSYVTGAETQY